This T cell receptor (beta chain) was captured in a study of blood T cells in healthy people across ages. As for the study in general: When template switching was applied, about one barcoded beta molecule was captured per two T cells.

Study-level findings and limits: When one million T cells were used, diversity estimates were thought to be underestimates. Roughly linear declines in TCR beta diversity per million T cells occurred with age.

This clonotype was seen repeatedly, ten times or more. What it recognizes is unknown. With a J-beta primer mix and a sample-barcoded 5' primer, a second PCR ran 7 to 11 cycles. At least 2.5 million CDR3-containing paired-end reads were obtained per sample. MiXCR, run by TCRdb on the 5' RACE reads, gives a single entry per CDR3 protein. Counted here are 650,000 to 700,000 distinct CDR3 sequences, roughly half occurring once; the ten biggest clones make up about 14%. The CDR3 sequence is 15 residues long. The J segment lost 2 bases and the V segment lost 1 base, leaving 2 bases of the junction unmatched. The germline V gene encodes CDR1 SGHAT and CDR2 FQNNGV.

The J gene is TRBJ2-7, the V gene TRBV11-2; 10 bases map to TRBD2. Sequenced input: blood. This TCR came from a woman older than 75 in good health. CDR3 region: CASSLGLAGTYEQYF. The CDR3 DNA follows: TGTGCCAGCAGCTTAGGACTAGCGGGTACCTACGAGCAGTACTTC.